Reported below is one T cell receptor (beta chain). TCRdb itself ran the 5' RACE reads through MiXCR, one entry per CDR3 protein. The data show some 200,000 distinct CDR3 sequences, more than 3% seen once. The data belong to a study of T cells after yellow fever vaccination. Turning to the study itself: Some fractions had low cell numbers, and these were prepared with SMART-Seq v4 Ultra Low Input.

This CDR3 has 14 amino acids. With 4 bases clipped from V and 6 bases from J, the junction kept 6 bases outside the gene matches. Germline loops: CDR1 SGHTA, CDR2 FQGNSA. The sequences come from CD4+ T cells sorted from PBMCs, collected 10 days after the yellow fever booster vaccination. The source is a man between 18 and 29 years old who received the YFV17D yellow fever vaccine. The rearrangement uses TRBV7-2 and TRBJ2-1; 7 nucleotides align to TRBD1. The CDR3 region is CASSSRQGFNEQFF. The CDR3 region has the DNA TGTGCCAGCAGCTCCCGACAGGGATTCAATGAGCAGTTCTTC.